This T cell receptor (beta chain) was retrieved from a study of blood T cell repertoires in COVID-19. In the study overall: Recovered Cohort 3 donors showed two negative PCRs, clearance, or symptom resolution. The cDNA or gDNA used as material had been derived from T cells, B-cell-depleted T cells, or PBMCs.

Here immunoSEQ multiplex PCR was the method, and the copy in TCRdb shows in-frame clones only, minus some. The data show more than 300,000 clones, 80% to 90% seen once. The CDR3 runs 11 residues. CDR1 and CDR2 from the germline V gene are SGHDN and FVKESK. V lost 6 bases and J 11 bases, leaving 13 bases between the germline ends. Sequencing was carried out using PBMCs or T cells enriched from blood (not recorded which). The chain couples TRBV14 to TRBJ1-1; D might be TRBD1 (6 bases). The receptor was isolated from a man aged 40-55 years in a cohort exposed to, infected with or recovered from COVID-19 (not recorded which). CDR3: CASSQGPQAFF. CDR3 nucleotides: TGTGCCAGCAGTCAGGGGCCGCAGGCTTTCTTT. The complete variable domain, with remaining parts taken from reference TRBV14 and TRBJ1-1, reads EAGVTQFPSHSVIEKGQTVTLRCDPISGHDNLYWYRRVMGKEIKFLLHFVKESKQDESGMPNNRFLAERTGGTYSTLKVQPAELEDSGVYFCASSQGPQAFFGQGTRLTVV.